This T cell receptor (beta chain) was found in a study of OX40 agonist ivuxolimab in advanced cancers. The germline V gene encodes CDR1 GTSNPN and CDR2 SVGIG (reference sequence). Trimming removed 1 base at V and 7 bases at J, with 14 bases between. This CDR3 comprises 14 residues. Repertoires were generated with immunoSEQ multiplex PCR, while TCRdb's copy carries only in-frame clones and drops some. The sample includes 76,000 or so clones, approximately 85% of them seen just once. Source: CD4+ or CD8+ T cells sorted from blood, taken in a trial of the OX40 agonist ivuxolimab. This chain joins TRBV30 and TRBJ2-4; weak D call: TRBD2 (5 bases). The TCR sequence derives from an adult with an advanced solid tumor such as melanoma, head and neck, liver or kidney cancer. Here the CDR3 reads CAWSGASAGNIQYF. CDR3 DNA sequence: TGTGCCTGGAGTGGGGCCTCGGCGGGTAACATTCAGTACTTC.